This T cell receptor beta chain appears in the sequencing data of a study of blood T cell repertoires in COVID-19. Across the study: The study drew acute and convalescent COVID-19 samples from the United States, Italy and Spain. In each case, the material was cDNA or gDNA derived from T cells, B-cell-depleted T cells, or PBMCs.

V shed 4 bases and J 2 bases; nucleotides not matched to a gene: 8. Germline V gives CDR1 PRHDT, CDR2 FYEKMQ (reference sequence). The CDR3 consists of 16 residues. Seattle cases were enrolled at active infection and followed longitudinally. Methods used by the authors: Reference gene primers were amplified, and this amplification served to estimate nucleated cell counts. Data came from immunoSEQ multiplex PCR; TCRdb stores just in-frame clones and leaves some out. The V and J calls and clone size are taken from that table; D and trimming were inferred from the DNA. The data contain over 150,000 clones, about 87% of them singletons.

This receptor was identified in a woman aged 65 to 85 with COVID-19, enrolled during active disease. The gene calls are TRBV13 and TRBJ2-3; 8 bases line up with TRBD2. Sequencing input: peripheral blood. CDR3 sequence (DNA): TGTGCCAGCAGCTCCCGAGCGGGAGAGCACACAGATACGCAGTATTTT. As protein: CASSSRAGEHTDTQYF.